These 32 T cell receptor beta chains share one sample of origin, sequenced in a study of blood T cell repertoires in COVID-19. Assay used: immunoSEQ multiplex PCR; TCRdb lists only in-frame clones, some missing. The sample holds fewer than 35,000 clones, approximately 88% seen once. The specimen sequenced was peripheral blood. These receptors all stem from a woman between 50 and 59 years old with active COVID-19.

In its sample, this clone was seen once. The chain combines TRBV5-4 with TRBJ1-6; 9 nucleotides agree with TRBD1. Per germline, CDR1 SGHNT and CDR2 YYREEE (reference sequence). With 5 bases clipped from V and 5 bases from J, the junction kept 8 bases outside the gene matches. CDR3 length: 16 amino acids. The CDR3 protein is CASRRSTGGNNSPLHF. CDR3 DNA: TGTGCCAGCAGACGGTCGACAGGGGGTAATAATTCACCCCTCCACTTT.

The chain combines TRBV19 with TRBJ1-2, with 8 bases identical to TRBD1. Germline-derived CDR1 and CDR2 are LNHDA and SQIVND (reference sequence). The CDR3 is made up of 14 amino acids. V dropped 7 bases and J dropped 4; count of bases not matched to a gene: 8. The CDR3 protein is CASTDFGTGYGYTF. CDR3 DNA: TGTGCCAGTACTGACTTCGGGACAGGCTATGGCTACACCTTC. Complete variable domain (other parts from reference TRBV19 and TRBJ1-2): DGGITQSPKYLFRKEGQNVTLSCEQNLNHDAMYWYRQDPGQGLRLIYYSQIVNDFQKGDIAEGYSVSREKKESFPLTVTSAQKNPTAFYLCASTDFGTGYGYTFGSGTRLTVV.

The V and J genes are TRBV19 and TRBJ2-3; 7 positions match TRBD1. This CDR3 spans 17 amino acids. Germline CDR1 is LNHDA and CDR2 is SQIVND (reference sequence). With V trimmed by 4 bases and J by 4 bases, 14 bases remained unmatched. CDR3 nucleotide sequence: TGTGCCAGTAGTACGATGAGGACAGGTTTGCAGGCAGATACGCAGTATTTT. Amino acids: CASSTMRTGLQADTQYF.

This clone has a single count. The J gene is TRBJ2-4, the V gene TRBV6-1, with 11 positions matching TRBD2. Germline V gene sequence: CDR1 MNHNS, CDR2 SASEGT. This CDR3 contains 17 residues. V lost 4 bases to trimming and J lost 1 base; unmatched junction nucleotides: 6. CDR3 sequence reads: CASSAERLAGAKNIQYF. CDR3 bases: TGTGCCAGCAGTGCAGAGCGACTAGCGGGGGCCAAAAACATTCAGTACTTC.

This sequence joins TRBV28 and TRBJ2-5; 13 nucleotides match TRBD2. The CDR3 runs 18 residues. Trimming took 2 bases from V and 5 from J; bases not matched to a gene: 11. Germline assignment: CDR1 MDHEN and CDR2 SYDVKM. CDR3 DNA sequence: TGTGCCAGCAGTTTACCTACTAGCGGGAGGGCCTCAGGGGAGACCCAGTACTTC. This translates into CASSLPTSGRASGETQYF.

This clone was seen only a few times. The rearrangement uses TRBV28 and TRBJ2-1, with 8 bases aligning to TRBD1. The V gene's germline CDR1 is MDHEN and CDR2 SYDVKM. The CDR3 is 14 residues long. The V gene end was trimmed by 5 bases and the J gene end by 9 bases; junction bases not matched to a gene: 9. The DNA of the CDR3 is TGTGCCAGCAGTCATCGACAGGGGATCGGTGAGCAGTTCTTC. This encodes CASSHRQGIGEQFF.

The chain is built from TRBV11-2 and TRBJ2-1; a weak D match, TRBD1 (6 bases). V was shortened by 6 bases and J by 4 bases, with 16 bases between the two germline ends. This CDR3 comprises 15 residues. The V gene's germline CDR1 is SGHAT and CDR2 FQNNGV. CDR3 bases: TGTGCCAGCAGGCGGAACCGGGACACTTACAATGAGCAGTTCTTC. It codes for CASRRNRDTYNEQFF. Together with reference TRBV11-2 and TRBJ2-1, the CDR3 gives the full variable domain: EAGVAQSPRYKIIEKRQSVAFWCNPISGHATLYWYQQILGQGPKLLIQFQNNGVVDDSQLPKDRFSAERLKGVDSTLKIQPAKLEDSAVYLCASRRNRDTYNEQFFGPGTRLTVL.

Points on this clone: This specimen includes other DNA sequences encoding the same CDR3. The genes are TRBV29-1 and TRBJ2-1, with D tentatively TRBD1 (7 bases). Trimming took off 5 bases at V and 6 bases at J, with 11 bases between the two ends. This CDR3 has 12 amino acids. Germline V gene data show CDR1 as SQVTM and CDR2 as ANQGSEA. CDR3 nucleotide sequence: TGCAGCGTTAGGCAGGGGGGCAATGAGCAGTTCTTC. Residues: CSVRQGGNEQFF.

The V call is TRBV5-1, the J call TRBJ1-1, with a weak D call TRBD1 (6 bases). Germline V gene data show CDR1 as SGHRS and CDR2 as YFSETQ. The CDR3 contains 14 residues. V dropped 0 bases and J dropped 10 bases, with 16 bases sitting between them. The CDR3 region is CASSLERQGIRAFF. CDR3 sequence (DNA): TGCGCCAGCAGCTTGGAAAGGCAGGGGATAAGAGCTTTCTTT.

The rearrangement links TRBV9 to TRBJ2-1, with 7 bases matching TRBD2. CDR3 size: 15 residues. Germline V CDR1 and CDR2: SGDLS, YYNGEE. Trimming at V came to 0 bases and at J to 6 bases, leaving 6 bases not matched to a gene. The CDR3 protein is CASSVDGTTLNEQFF. The CDR3 bases are TGTGCCAGCAGCGTAGACGGGACTACCCTCAATGAGCAGTTCTTC.

The chain combines TRBV7-2 with TRBJ2-3, with 10 bases that match TRBD2. The junction had 5 bases not matched to a gene; V was cut back by 0 bases and J by 2 bases. The CDR3 contains 17 residues. Germline CDR1 SGHTA, CDR2 FQGNSA. Here the CDR3 DNA reads TGTGCCAGCAGCTTAGCGCCAGCGGGAGGGATCACAGATACGCAGTATTTT. It specifies CASSLAPAGGITDTQYF.

This chain links TRBV29-1 with TRBJ2-7; 15 bases align to TRBD2. The CDR3 has 15 amino acids. V lost 6 bases to trimming and J lost 3 bases; unmatched junction nucleotides: 6. CDR1 SQVTM and CDR2 ANQGSEA come from the germline V gene. The CDR3: CSVGGGLAGGYEQYF. The CDR3 region has the DNA TGCAGCGTAGGGGGGGGACTAGCGGGAGGCTACGAGCAGTACTTC.

The chain recombines TRBV11-3 with TRBJ2-1; 13 nucleotides line up with TRBD2. The CDR3 runs to 16 residues. The germline gives CDR1 SGHNT, CDR2 YENEEA. Unmatched junction bases numbered 8, after V lost 5 bases and J lost 7 bases. CDR3 DNA sequence: TGTGCCAGCAGCCCACGGACTAGCGGGAGTGTAAATGAGCAGTTCTTC. Protein: CASSPRTSGSVNEQFF. Based on the CDR3 plus reference TRBV11-3 and TRBJ2-1, the full variable domain is EAGVVQSPRYKIIEKKQPVAFWCNPISGHNTLYWYLQNLGQGPELLIRYENEEAVDDSQLPKDRFSAERLKGVDSTLKIQPAELGDSAVYLCASSPRTSGSVNEQFFGPGTRLTVL.

The chain uses TRBV5-6 and TRBJ2-1; TRBD2 is a possible D gene (6 bases). Germline V CDR1 and CDR2: SGHDT, YYEEEE. This CDR3 is 16 amino acids long. Trimming stripped 7 bases from V and 5 bases from J, with 22 bases between. Here the CDR3 reads CASGGPTRELDNEQFF. For the CDR3, the DNA is TGTGCCAGCGGAGGGCCGACGAGGGAGTTGGACAATGAGCAGTTCTTC. Looking up the rest from reference TRBV5-6 and TRBJ2-1 gives the full variable domain: DAGVTQSPTHLIKTRGQQVTLRCSPKSGHDTVSWYQQALGQGPQFIFQYYEEEERQRGNFPDRFSGHQFPNYSSELNVNALLLGDSALYLCASGGPTRELDNEQFFGPGTRLTVL.

The chain has TRBV6-1 and TRBJ1-5, with D perhaps matching TRBD1 (5 bases). Germline values: CDR1 MNHNS, CDR2 SASEGT. The CDR3 totals 15 residues. V lost 2 bases and J 6 bases, leaving 14 bases between the germline ends. In nucleotides, the CDR3 is TGTGCCAGCAGTGAATTTGGGGTTGGGGCTCAGCCCCAGCATTTT. It translates to CASSEFGVGAQPQHF.

The V gene is TRBV5-1, the J gene TRBJ2-7; TRBD2 might be the D (5 bases). Trimming took 4 bases from V and 2 from J, leaving 19 bases between them. Germline assignment: CDR1 SGHRS and CDR2 YFSETQ. The CDR3 extends over 16 amino acids. In DNA, the CDR3 is TGCGCCAGCAGCCACTTTTCGGGAAAAGGGCCCTACGAGCAGTACTTC. Residues: CASSHFSGKGPYEQYF.

The rearrangement joins TRBV5-1 to TRBJ1-1, with D hard to call. There are 15 residues in the CDR3. With 0 bases removed from V and 3 bases from J, the gap between germline ends came to 12 bases. Germline V gives CDR1 SGHRS, CDR2 YFSETQ. The CDR3 protein is CASSLVPGLDTEAFF. The CDR3 DNA is TGCGCCAGCAGCTTGGTCCCGGGGTTGGACACTGAAGCTTTCTTT. The full variable domain, completed using reference TRBV5-1 and TRBJ1-1, is KAGVTQTPRYLIKTRGQQVTLSCSPISGHRSVSWYQQTPGQGLQFLFEYFSETQRNKGNFPGRFSGRQFSNSRSEMNVSTLELGDSALYLCASSLVPGLDTEAFFGQGTRLTVV.

J is TRBJ2-5 and V is TRBV5-1; 10 bases match TRBD1. The CDR3 contains 14 residues. Per the germline V gene, CDR1 is SGHRS and CDR2 is YFSETQ. After removal of 8 bases from V and 2 bases from J, the junction contained 6 bases not matched to a gene. The CDR3 here is CASRRQGAQETQYF. For the CDR3, the DNA is TGCGCCAGTCGTCGACAGGGGGCGCAAGAGACCCAGTACTTC.

V gene TRBV6-6 combines with J gene TRBJ1-1, with TRBD1 matching 11 bases. Germline values: CDR1 MNHNY, CDR2 SVGAGI (reference sequence). The CDR3 is 16 amino acids. Germline trimming cut 6 bases from V and 1 base from J; bases unmatched to any gene: 7. As DNA, the CDR3 is TGTGCCAGCAGCGATCGGACAGGGGGCACGAACACTGAAGCTTTCTTT. This encodes CASSDRTGGTNTEAFF.

The chain combines TRBV12-2 with TRBJ2-7; the table assigns TRBD1, which was not confirmed against the DNA. TRBV12-2 is assigned pseudogene status. The CDR3 loop spans 13 amino acids. CDR3 in amino acids: CASRLGDTYEQYF. CDR3 nucleotides: TGTGCAAGTCGCTTAGGGGACACCTACGAGCAGTACTTC.

This chain joins TRBV9 and TRBJ2-5; TRBD2 agrees at 8 bases. The V gene end was trimmed by 3 bases and the J gene end by 4 bases; junction bases not matched to a gene: 8. The germline V gene has CDR1 SGDLS and CDR2 YYNGEE. The length of the CDR3 is 15 residues. This CDR3 is CASSAGNAGGETQYF. The CDR3 DNA reads TGTGCCAGCAGCGCCGGTAACGCGGGGGGAGAGACCCAGTACTTC.

The chain uses TRBV5-6 and TRBJ1-4, with 7 positions matching TRBD1. Germline V gene sequence: CDR1 SGHDT, CDR2 YYEEEE. V trimming: 3 bases; J trimming: 7 bases; junction bases outside the gene matches: 12. The CDR3 spans 16 residues. CDR3 in amino acids: CASSSAGQPPSEKLFF. CDR3 DNA: TGTGCCAGCAGCTCTGCGGGACAGCCGCCTTCTGAAAAACTGTTTTTT. The full variable domain, completed using reference TRBV5-6 and TRBJ1-4, is DAGVTQSPTHLIKTRGQQVTLRCSPKSGHDTVSWYQQALGQGPQFIFQYYEEEERQRGNFPDRFSGHQFPNYSSELNVNALLLGDSALYLCASSSAGQPPSEKLFFGSGTQLSVL.

The V call is TRBV4-1, the J call TRBJ2-1; 7 bases match TRBD2. With V trimmed by 1 base and J by 2 bases, 5 bases remained unmatched. The CDR3 length is 16 residues. Per the germline V gene, CDR1 is MGHRA and CDR2 is YSYEKL. CDR3 sequence (DNA): TGCGCCAGCAGCCAAGGGGAGGGCGAAACCTACAATGAGCAGTTCTTC. Its translation: CASSQGEGETYNEQFF.

The chain recombines TRBV24-1 with TRBJ2-6; 7 positions agree with TRBD1. The germline V gene encodes CDR1 KGHDR and CDR2 SFDVKD. After removal of 4 bases from V and 0 bases from J, the junction contained 11 bases not matched to a gene. The CDR3 has 19 amino acids. CDR3 coding DNA: TGTGCCACCAGTGAGACCTCAGACAGGGATCCCTCTGGGGCCAACGTCCTGACTTTC. It encodes CATSETSDRDPSGANVLTF.

V is TRBV5-1 and J is TRBJ1-1; 12 bases are shared with TRBD1. Germline V gives CDR1 SGHRS, CDR2 YFSETQ. CDR3 length: 16 amino acids. With 0 bases clipped from V and 6 bases from J, the junction kept 6 bases outside the gene matches. CDR3 sequence reads: CASSLGLGQGAAEAFF. In DNA, the CDR3 is TGCGCCAGCAGCTTGGGGCTGGGACAGGGGGCTGCTGAAGCTTTCTTT.

The genes are TRBV7-3 and TRBJ2-3, with D perhaps matching TRBD1 (7 bases). V lost 5 bases to trimming and J lost 0 bases, with 12 bases between them. This CDR3 comprises 15 residues. From germline, CDR1 is SGHTA and CDR2 FQGTGA. For the CDR3, the DNA is TGTGCCAGCAGCCCGACAGGGACTAGCACAGATACGCAGTATTTT. Translation gives CASSPTGTSTDTQYF.

The chain links TRBV2 to TRBJ1-1; no clear D gene. The ends were cut back, 6 bases at V and 1 base at J, with 12 bases in the middle. Looked up from germline, CDR1 is SNHLY and CDR2 is FYNNEI. The CDR3 has 14 amino acids. The CDR3 is CASSSTGWNTEAFF. The CDR3 nucleotides read TGTGCCAGCAGCTCAACGGGTTGGAACACTGAAGCTTTCTTT.

The chain employs TRBV5-1 and TRBJ1-1; D is possibly TRBD1 (6 bases). The CDR3 length is 14 residues. V was clipped by 3 bases and J by 3 bases, with 12 bases between them. Germline V CDR1 and CDR2: SGHRS, YFSETQ. In DNA form, the CDR3 reads TGCGCCAGCAGCTACACGGGGGGCGACACTGAAGCTTTCTTT. Translated: CASSYTGGDTEAFF.

This clone turned up a few times. The chain combines TRBV1 with TRBJ2-2; no check of the table's D call, TRBD2, against the DNA was made. TRBV1 is a pseudogene. The CDR3 sequence is 13 residues long. The CDR3 DNA sequence: TGCACCAGCAGCCAAGAGACTCCCGGGGAGCTGTTTTTT. This codes for CTSSQETPGELFF.

This clone was detected only a few times. The chain is built from TRBV5-1 and TRBJ2-3, with unresolved D. Germline values: CDR1 SGHRS, CDR2 YFSETQ. The length of the CDR3 is 13 residues. V was trimmed by 0 bases and J by 2 bases, leaving 4 bases between them. Here the CDR3 DNA reads TGCGCCAGCAGCTTGGCAGTCACAGATACGCAGTATTTT. Encoded protein: CASSLAVTDTQYF.

The chain has TRBV5-1 and TRBJ1-2; D might be TRBD1 (5 bases). V shed 1 base and J shed 6 bases, with 19 bases lying between them. Germline V gene sequence: CDR1 SGHRS, CDR2 YFSETQ. CDR3 length equals 16 residues. The CDR3 sequence is CASSLQGFGGLDGYTF. The CDR3 DNA is TGCGCCAGCAGCTTGCAAGGTTTCGGGGGACTGGATGGCTACACCTTC.

This chain joins TRBV28 and TRBJ1-5, with D perhaps matching TRBD1 (5 bases). The CDR3 sequence is 13 residues long. Germline V CDR1 and CDR2: MDHEN, SYDVKM. Trimming left V 8 bases short and J 4 bases short, with 12 bases between. The CDR3 DNA reads as TGTGCCAGCTCCCGGGGGAATAATCAGCCCCAGCATTTT. This encodes CASSRGNNQPQHF.